Listed below are T cell receptor beta chains from one sample, sequenced in a study of T-cell reconstitution after alpha-beta-depleted transplantation in children. TCRdb passed the PCR reads through MiXCR, listing each CDR3 protein once. The table lists under 250,000 distinct CDR3 sequences, 24% of them singletons. The sequenced sample was PBMCs, mostly from graft donor cells, obtained 360 days after TCRalphabeta/CD19-depleted stem cell transplant. The source of these receptors is a female patient aged 2 to 10 who had a stem cell transplant for congenital amegakaryocytic thrombocytopenia, so the T cells may come from the graft donor. Each CDR3 is given with its conserved first and last residue. Fields, in order: V gene, clone size, D gene, J gene, CDR3 DNA, CDR3 protein. D genes are given only for firm matches. A clone size is listed for some rows: how often the clone was seen (once, few, many), or a class if it is expanded.

>TRBV6-2/TRBV6-3|few|TRBD2|TRBJ2-1
TGTGCCAGCGGTGGACTAGCGGGAGGGGCCCCCTACAATGAGCAGTTCTTC
CASGGLAGGAPYNEQFF
>TRBV4-1|NA|NA|TRBJ1-1
TGCGCCAGCAGCCAAGATCGCGGCAGGGTAAGGGGGAACACTGAAGCTTTCTTT
CASSQDRGRVRGNTEAFF
>TRBV10-3|many|NA|TRBJ2-3
TGTGCCATCAGGACAGGACATTCCGTGACGCAGTATTTT
CAIRTGHSVTQYF
>TRBV7-3|NA|TRBD2|TRBJ2-1
TGTGCCAGCAGCGCCGGGACTAGCGGGAGGGCCTCCTACAATGAGCAGTTCTTC
CASSAGTSGRASYNEQFF
>TRBV5-1|NA|NA|TRBJ2-5
TGCGCCAGCAGCTTGCTGGTTGGGGAGACCCAGTACTTC
CASSLLVGETQYF
>TRBV3-1|once|TRBD2|TRBJ2-1
TGTGCCAGCAGCCAAAGACGAAAAGCGGGGGTCTACAATGAGCAGTTCTTC
CASSQRRKAGVYNEQFF
>TRBV28|many|TRBD1|TRBJ2-3
TGTGCCAGCAGGGGAGGGGACAGGGCTGGTACAGATACGCAGTATTTT
CASRGGDRAGTDTQYF
>TRBV11-2|NA|NA|TRBJ2-1
TGTGCCAGCAGCTTAAACGGGAGAGGTTCCTACAATGAGCAGTTCTTC
CASSLNGRGSYNEQFF
>TRBV12-3/TRBV12-4|few|TRBD1|TRBJ2-1
TGTGCCAGCAGTTTAGTCCTTAGGGGTGGGCTGATCCGGGACAGGACCTACAATGAGCAGTTCTTC
CASSLVLRGGLIRDRTYNEQFF
>TRBV20-1|many|NA|TRBJ1-4
TGCAGTGCCAATAGGGGATTTTCACGTAATGAAAAACTGTTTTTT
CSANRGFSRNEKLFF
>TRBV10-3|many|TRBD2|TRBJ2-3
TGTGCCATCAGTGAGAATAGCGGGGGTGCAGATACGCAGTATTTT
CAISENSGGADTQYF
>TRBV27|NA|TRBD1|TRBJ2-5
TGTGCCAGCAGTTTTACAGGGGGCGGAGAGACCCAGTACTTC
CASSFTGGGETQYF
>TRBV24-1|few|TRBD2|TRBJ2-2
TGTGCCACCAGTGATTGGCTAGCGGGGGCGAACACCGGGGAGCTGTTTTTT
CATSDWLAGANTGELFF
>TRBV5-1|few|NA|TRBJ2-3
TGCGCCAGCAGCTTGAGTGCAGCGGATAGCACAGATACGCAGTATTTT
CASSLSAADSTDTQYF
>TRBV2|many|NA|TRBJ1-1
TGTGCCACTCCCCCATTAGATACGGTAGAGGTTGAAGCTTTCTTT
CATPPLDTVEVEAFF
>TRBV10-1|NA|NA|TRBJ1-6
TGCGCCAGCAGCTTTGGACAGAAGGGATCACCCCTCCACTTT
CASSFGQKGSPLHF
>TRBV7-2|NA|NA|TRBJ2-3
TGTGCCAGCAGCTTAGTCAAACCTAGCACAGATACGCAGTATTTT
CASSLVKPSTDTQYF
>TRBV2|NA|NA|TRBJ1-5
TGTGCCAGCAGCCGATTTGGGGGGGCTAATCAGCCCCAGCATTTT
CASSRFGGANQPQHF
>TRBV12-3/TRBV12-4|many|NA|TRBJ2-3
TGTGCCAGCAGTTCATCAGATACGCAGTATTTT
CASSSSDTQYF
>TRBV4-2|few|TRBD1|TRBJ1-5
TGTGCCAGCAGCCAAGGAAACGACAGGGATAGCAATCAGCCCCAGCATTTT
CASSQGNDRDSNQPQHF
>TRBV12-3/TRBV12-4|few|NA|TRBJ1-4
TGTGCCAGCAGTTTGGGTGGAGGCGAAAAACTGTTTTTT
CASSLGGGEKLFF
>TRBV14|NA|NA|TRBJ2-7
TGTGCCAGCAGCCAAGGTGGTTTGAAACAGTACTTC
CASSQGGLKQYF
>TRBV4-2|few|TRBD2|TRBJ2-3
TGTGCCAGCAGCCAAGGACTAGCTGGCTCTAGCACAGATACGCAGTATTTT
CASSQGLAGSSTDTQYF
>TRBV24-1|NA|TRBD2|TRBJ2-3
TGTGCCACCAGTGATCAGACTAGCGGGAGGGATACAGATACGCAGTATTTT
CATSDQTSGRDTDTQYF
>TRBV28|NA|TRBD1|TRBJ2-7
TGTGCCAGCAGTGGGACAGGTTTAAGTTTCTACGAGCAGTACTTC
CASSGTGLSFYEQYF
>TRBV3-1|NA|NA|TRBJ2-2
TGTGCCAGCAGCCAAGATGCTTTCGGAGAGGGTTCATCAAACACCGGGGAGCTGTTTTTT
CASSQDAFGEGSSNTGELFF
>TRBV7-9|NA|TRBD2|TRBJ2-1
TGTGCCAGCAGCCCTCCTGGGGCGGGGGGGTACAATGAGCAGTTCTTC
CASSPPGAGGYNEQFF
>TRBV20-1|few|TRBD1|TRBJ1-5
TGCAGTGCTAGAGAAAGGACAGGGAATCAGCCCCAGCATTTT
CSARERTGNQPQHF
>TRBV12-3/TRBV12-4|NA|TRBD1|TRBJ2-7
TGTGCCAGCAGTTCCGGGACAGGGTGGGAGCAGTACTTC
CASSSGTGWEQYF
>TRBV11-1|few|NA|TRBJ1-1
TGTGCCAGCAGCTTAGCGGGAGGCTGGGGGAGAAGTACTGAAGCTTTCTTT
CASSLAGGWGRSTEAFF
>TRBV6-1|few|TRBD2|TRBJ2-5
TGTGCCAGCCGGGGACTAGCGAAACCTCCCCAAGAGACCCAGTACTTC
CASRGLAKPPQETQYF
>TRBV6-2/TRBV6-3|NA|TRBD2|TRBJ2-7
TGTGCCAGCAGTTACTTCGGGGGGGGGAACTACGAGCAGTACTTC
CASSYFGGGNYEQYF
>TRBV20-1|NA|TRBD2|TRBJ2-1
TGCAGTGCTAGAGACTCTAGCGGGAGCCGCTACAATGAGCAGTTCTTC
CSARDSSGSRYNEQFF
>TRBV12-3/TRBV12-4|few|TRBD1|TRBJ2-2
TGTGCCAGCGGGGCCGGGACAGGGTACACCGGGGAGCTGTTTTTT
CASGAGTGYTGELFF
>TRBV20-1|NA|NA|TRBJ1-3
TGCAGTGCTAGAGTAGGGACGGAACGCAGAAACACCATATATTTT
CSARVGTERRNTIYF
>TRBV5-1|few|TRBD2|TRBJ2-1
TGCGCCAGCAGCGAATCTTCTAGCGGTTCACACCACAATGAGCAGTTCTTC
CASSESSSGSHHNEQFF
>TRBV5-1|NA|TRBD1|TRBJ1-1
TGCGCCAGCAGCCCTTGGTGGACTACAGGGGACACTGAAGCTTTCTTT
CASSPWWTTGDTEAFF
>TRBV11-2|NA|NA|TRBJ1-1
TGTGCCAGCAGCTCAGTCGGGGGGGAGAACACTGAAGCTTTCTTT
CASSSVGGENTEAFF
>TRBV5-4|few|NA|TRBJ2-7
TGTGCCAGCAGCCCCGCTGGGGGCCAAAGGGGTACCTACGAGCAGTACTTC
CASSPAGGQRGTYEQYF
>TRBV28|few|NA|TRBJ2-7
TGTGCCAGCACCTTTGGCCCGGGGTACGAGCAGTACTTC
CASTFGPGYEQYF
>TRBV20-1|few|TRBD1|TRBJ2-7
TGCAGTGCGCACGGGACAGCATACGAGCAGTACTTC
CSAHGTAYEQYF
>TRBV7-9|few|TRBD1|TRBJ2-3
TGTGCCAGCAGCGCACAGGGGGGATTTAACACAGATACGCAGTATTTT
CASSAQGGFNTDTQYF
>TRBV7-9|few|NA|TRBJ2-7
TGTGCCAGCAGCCCAGTGGGCCCCTACGAGCAGTACTTC
CASSPVGPYEQYF
>TRBV11-2|NA|TRBD1|TRBJ2-1
TGTGCCAGCAGCTTCGGGGACAGTCGTTACAATGAGCAGTTCTTC
CASSFGDSRYNEQFF
>TRBV27|few|TRBD2|TRBJ2-5
TGTGCCAGCAGTTTAGACGGGAGGTTCGAGACCCAGTACTTC
CASSLDGRFETQYF
>TRBV6-2/TRBV6-3|few|TRBD1|TRBJ2-7
TGTGCCAGCGCCGGACAGGGGGCGCGATCTTCTACGAGAGAGCAGTACTTC
CASAGQGARSSTREQYF
>TRBV5-1|NA|TRBD2|TRBJ2-5
TGCGCCAGCAGCTGGAGCGGGGGCCACCAAGAGACCCAGTACTTC
CASSWSGGHQETQYF
>TRBV10-2|few|NA|TRBJ1-2
TGCGCCAGCAGGGACAGAGGAAACTATGGCTACACCTTC
CASRDRGNYGYTF
>TRBV4-1|many|TRBD1|TRBJ2-5
TGCGCCAGCAGCCGTCACAGGGGACAAGAGACCCAGTACTTC
CASSRHRGQETQYF
>TRBV20-1|many|TRBD1|TRBJ1-1
TGCAGTGCTGTATTAGGACAGGGAATCGCTGAAGCTTTCTTT
CSAVLGQGIAEAFF
>TRBV20-1|few|NA|TRBJ1-1
TGCAGTGCTAGGCCTCCTAACACTGAAGCTTTCTTT
CSARPPNTEAFF
>TRBV20-1|few|NA|TRBJ2-4
TGCAGTGCTAGAGCAGTGGGCAAAAACATTCAGTACTTC
CSARAVGKNIQYF
>TRBV7-8|NA|NA|TRBJ1-4
TGTGCCAGCAGCCTCCGTGGACTGATCAATGAAAAACTGTTTTTT
CASSLRGLINEKLFF
>TRBV5-1|NA|TRBD2|TRBJ2-7
TGCGCCAGCAGCCCCTGGCTAGCGGAGGGCCCTTTCTACGTCGAGCAGTACTTC
CASSPWLAEGPFYVEQYF